This entry is about one TCR beta chain. Its antigen is still unknown. This specimen belongs to a study of cytomegalovirus exposure and HLA in healthy donors. Turning to the study itself: Most genotyped donors, 65% to 85% of around 370, had Caucasian-associated genetic ancestry.

Points from the study as a whole: HLA-A and HLA-B allele assignments for most subjects were reportedly predicted accurately using TCR beta sequences. Some V segments, TRBV6-2 and TRBV6-3 among them, were indistinguishable and were therefore excluded.

With 0 bases clipped from V and 0 bases from J, the junction kept 5 bases outside the gene matches. Germline V CDR1 and CDR2: MNHEY, SMNVEV (reference sequence). The CDR3 consists of 16 residues. The PCR used 60 Vbeta and 13 Jbeta primers. Assay used: immunoSEQ multiplex PCR; TCRdb lists only in-frame clones, some missing. The sample lists 100,000 to 150,000 clones; around 80% were seen once. The sequence was collected from a woman in her thirties in good health and CMV-seronegative. Sequencing input: PBMCs. The gene calls are TRBV27 and TRBJ2-7, with TRBD1 identical over 7 bases. The CDR3 nucleotides are TGTGCCAGCAGTTTATCGGTAGGGGGCCCCTCCTACGAGCAGTACTTC. Translating gives CASSLSVGGPSYEQYF.